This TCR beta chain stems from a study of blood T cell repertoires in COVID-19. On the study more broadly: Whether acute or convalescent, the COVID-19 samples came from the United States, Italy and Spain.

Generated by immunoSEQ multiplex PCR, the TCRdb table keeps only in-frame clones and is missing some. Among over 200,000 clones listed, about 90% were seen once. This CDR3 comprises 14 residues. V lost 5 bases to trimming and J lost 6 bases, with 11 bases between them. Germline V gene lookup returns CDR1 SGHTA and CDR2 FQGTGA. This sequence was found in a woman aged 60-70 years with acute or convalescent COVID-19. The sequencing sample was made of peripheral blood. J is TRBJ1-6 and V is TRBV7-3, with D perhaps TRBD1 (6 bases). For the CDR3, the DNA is TGTGCCAGCAGCCGGGACATGATTAATTCACCCCTCCACTTT. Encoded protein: CASSRDMINSPLHF.